The following is a TCR beta chain sequence with its context. The antigen remains undetermined. This record belongs to a study of cytotoxic CD8 clonotypes in ibrutinib-treated CLL. Across the study: Response sampling occurred after a median 12 months of treatment (range 6 to 36).

This CDR3 region has 13 residues. The germline gives CDR1 SGHRS, CDR2 YFSETQ. V was cut by 3 bases and J by 3 bases, with 9 bases left in between. Points from the study as a whole: Clonality was higher at baseline than in age-matched healthy donors and tracked circulating CD8+ T-cell counts.

Sequencing was designed to attain a depth spanning 1 in 200,000 to 1 in 1 million T cells. Assay used: immunoSEQ multiplex PCR; TCRdb lists only in-frame clones, some missing. The sample lists about 25,000 clones, roughly 70% seen once, with approximately 46% in the top ten. This receptor was obtained from a human donor with chronic lymphocytic leukemia. The sample was PBMCs, taken after 12 months of ibrutinib treatment. This chain links TRBV5-1 with TRBJ1-2, with a tentative D call TRBD1 (6 bases). The CDR3 DNA reads TGCGCCAGCAGCTCCCGACAGGACTATGGCTACACCTTC. Its protein is CASSSRQDYGYTF.